The subject of this entry is one T cell receptor (beta chain). The sort gate was single viable CD3+CD4+CD8-CD45RO+ cells for memory CD4+ T cells. Method: immunoSEQ multiplex PCR; TCRdb's copy keeps in-frame clones and lacks some. The sample records tens of thousands of clones, roughly three quarters being singletons. This record belongs to a study of memory CD4+ T cells and cytomegalovirus serostatus. The receptor's source is an adult in good health and CMV-seronegative. Sequencing used memory CD4+ T cells from blood.

The CDR3 DNA reads TGTGCCAGCAGCCAAGTAGAACAGGGGTGGGAAGCTTTCTTT. This translates into CASSQVEQGWEAFF. This sequence joins TRBV4-2 and TRBJ1-1; TRBD1 aligns across 7 bases. The CDR3 has 14 residues. Germline V gene sequence: CDR1 LGHNA, CDR2 YNFKEQ. J was trimmed by 8 bases and V by 1 base; bases with no gene match: 7.